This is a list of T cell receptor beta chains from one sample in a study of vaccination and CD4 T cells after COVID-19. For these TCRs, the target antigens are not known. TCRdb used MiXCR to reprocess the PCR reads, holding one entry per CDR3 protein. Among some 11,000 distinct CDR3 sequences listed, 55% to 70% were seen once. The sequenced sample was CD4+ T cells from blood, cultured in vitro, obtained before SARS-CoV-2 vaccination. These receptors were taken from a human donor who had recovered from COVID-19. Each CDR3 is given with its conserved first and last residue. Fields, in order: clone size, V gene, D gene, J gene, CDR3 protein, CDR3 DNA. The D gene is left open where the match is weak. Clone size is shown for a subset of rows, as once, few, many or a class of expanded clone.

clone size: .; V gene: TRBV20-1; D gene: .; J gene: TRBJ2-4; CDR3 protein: CSAPSGLAKNIQYF; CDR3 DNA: TGCAGTGCTCCGAGCGGACTAGCCAAAAACATTCAGTACTTC
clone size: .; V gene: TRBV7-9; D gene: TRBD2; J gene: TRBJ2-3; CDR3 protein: CASSLGVGRDDTQYF; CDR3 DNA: TGTGCCAGCAGCTTAGGGGTCGGGAGGGATGATACGCAGTATTTT
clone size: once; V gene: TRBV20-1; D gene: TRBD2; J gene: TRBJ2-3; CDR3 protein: CSARDTWTRGTDTQYF; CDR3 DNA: TGCAGTGCTAGAGATACCTGGACTAGGGGCACAGATACGCAGTATTTT
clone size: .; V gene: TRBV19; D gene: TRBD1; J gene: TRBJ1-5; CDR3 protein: CASSIAGGQPQHF; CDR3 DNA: TGTGCCAGTAGTATAGCAGGGGGCCAGCCCCAGCATTTT
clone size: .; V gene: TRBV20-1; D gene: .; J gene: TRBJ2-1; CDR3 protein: CSAGDEQFF; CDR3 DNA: TGCAGTGCTGGGGATGAGCAGTTCTTC
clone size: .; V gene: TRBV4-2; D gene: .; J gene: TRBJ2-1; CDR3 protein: CASSPQSSLSSYNEQFF; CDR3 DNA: TGTGCCAGCAGCCCGCAAAGTTCCCTGAGCTCCTACAATGAGCAGTTCTTC
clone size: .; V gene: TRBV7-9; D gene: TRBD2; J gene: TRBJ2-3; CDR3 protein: CASSAGLGSTDTQYF; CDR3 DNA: TGTGCCAGCAGCGCGGGACTAGGATCCACAGATACGCAGTATTTT
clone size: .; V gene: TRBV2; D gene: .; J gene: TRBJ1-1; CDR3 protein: CASSPRTALNTEAFF; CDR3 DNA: TGTGCCAGCAGTCCCCGGACGGCTCTGAACACTGAAGCTTTCTTT
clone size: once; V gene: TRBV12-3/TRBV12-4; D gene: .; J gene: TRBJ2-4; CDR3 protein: CASSLRRNIQYF; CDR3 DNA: TGTGCCAGCAGTTTACGACGGAACATTCAGTACTTC
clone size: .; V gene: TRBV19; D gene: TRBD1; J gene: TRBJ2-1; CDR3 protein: CASSRTGLVYEQFF; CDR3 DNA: TGTGCCAGTAGTAGGACAGGGCTGGTCTATGAGCAGTTCTTC
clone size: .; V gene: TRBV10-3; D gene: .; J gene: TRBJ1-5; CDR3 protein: CAISPEYSNQPQHF; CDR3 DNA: TGTGCCATCAGTCCGGAGTATAGCAATCAGCCCCAGCATTTT
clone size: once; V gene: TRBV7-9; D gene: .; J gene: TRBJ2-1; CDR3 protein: CASSLGQASYNEQFF; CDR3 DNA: TGTGCCAGCAGCTTAGGCCAGGCCTCCTACAATGAGCAGTTCTTC
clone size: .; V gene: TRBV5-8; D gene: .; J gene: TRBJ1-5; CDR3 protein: CASSRGRGAGNQPQHF; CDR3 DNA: TGTGCCAGCAGCCGGGGTCGGGGGGCCGGTAATCAGCCCCAGCATTTT
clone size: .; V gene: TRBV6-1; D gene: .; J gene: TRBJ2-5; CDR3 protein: CASSQGETQYF; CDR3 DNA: TGTGCCAGCAGCCAGGGTGAGACCCAGTACTTC
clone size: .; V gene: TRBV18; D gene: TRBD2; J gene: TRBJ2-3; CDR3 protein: CASSPGLAITDTQYF; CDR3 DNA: TGTGCCAGCTCACCAGGACTAGCTATCACAGATACGCAGTATTTT
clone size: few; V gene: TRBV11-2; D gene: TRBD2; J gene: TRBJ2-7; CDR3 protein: CASSPGTIPRDEQYF; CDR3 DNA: TGTGCCAGCAGCCCCGGGACTATCCCCAGAGACGAGCAGTACTTC
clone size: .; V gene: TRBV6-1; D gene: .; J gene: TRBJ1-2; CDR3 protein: CASSVHRLDGYTF; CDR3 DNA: TGTGCCAGCAGTGTACACAGGCTGGATGGCTACACCTTC
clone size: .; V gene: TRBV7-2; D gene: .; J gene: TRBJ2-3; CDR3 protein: CASSLVYASRQDTQYF; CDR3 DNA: TGTGCCAGCAGCTTAGTGTACGCGAGCCGACAGGATACGCAGTATTTT
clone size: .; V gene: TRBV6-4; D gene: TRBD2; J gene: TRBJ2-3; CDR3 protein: CASSGVAGGTDTQYF; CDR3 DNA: TGTGCCAGCAGTGGGGTAGCGGGAGGCACAGATACGCAGTATTTT
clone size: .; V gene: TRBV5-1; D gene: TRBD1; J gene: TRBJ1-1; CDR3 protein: CASSPGQGLVNTEAFF; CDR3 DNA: TGCGCCAGCAGCCCGGGACAGGGTCTCGTGAACACTGAAGCTTTCTTT
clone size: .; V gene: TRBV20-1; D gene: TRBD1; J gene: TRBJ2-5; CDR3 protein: CSASRGRGLGGETQYF; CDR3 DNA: TGCAGTGCTAGTAGGGGCAGGGGGCTTGGGGGAGAGACCCAGTACTTC
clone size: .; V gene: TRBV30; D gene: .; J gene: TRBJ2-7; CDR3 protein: CACSGGQPYEQYF; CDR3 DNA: TGTGCCTGTAGCGGAGGCCAGCCCTACGAGCAGTACTTC
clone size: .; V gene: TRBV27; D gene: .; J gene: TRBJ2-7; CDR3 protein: CAIPDILYEQYF; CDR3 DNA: TGTGCCATCCCTGACATACTCTACGAGCAGTACTTC
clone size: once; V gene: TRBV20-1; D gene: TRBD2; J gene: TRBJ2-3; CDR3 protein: CSVSDSGIGDTQYF; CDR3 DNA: TGCAGTGTCTCGGATAGCGGGATTGGAGATACGCAGTATTTT